Listed below are T cell receptor beta chains from one sample, sequenced in a study of T cell responses to AZD1222 COVID-19 vaccine. The assay was immunoSEQ multiplex PCR, and TCRdb's table has in-frame clones only and misses some. The sample has roughly 85,000 clones; 90% are singletons. Specimen: peripheral blood, collected 28 days after the second AZD1222 dose. The receptors come from an adult who received the AZD1222 COVID-19 vaccine. CDR3s include the opening cysteine and the closing phenylalanine or tryptophan. Each record gives: V gene, J gene, D gene, CDR3 protein. D genes are given only for firm matches.

TRBV2	TRBJ1-1	-	CASSPEMNTEAFF
TRBV3-1/TRBV3-2	TRBJ1-3	-	CASGPSSGNTIYF
TRBV10-3	TRBJ1-1	-	CAISVSTLGTEAFF
TRBV12-3/TRBV12-4	TRBJ1-5	-	CASSLKGDQPQHF
TRBV11-3	TRBJ1-1	-	CASSSADFTNTEAFF
TRBV7-2	TRBJ2-3	-	CASSSFKPDTQYF
TRBV5-4	TRBJ1-2	-	CASSFSGNGYTF
TRBV24-1	TRBJ1-5	-	CATSDKAGTHQPQHF
TRBV5-6	TRBJ2-7	TRBD2	CASSGGLAGSYEQYF
TRBV5-1	TRBJ2-7	-	CASGPRADYEQYF
TRBV6-5	TRBJ1-1	-	CASYLGRSMNTEAFF
TRBV7-8	TRBJ1-1	TRBD1	CASSPSRQGLETEAFF
TRBV11-3	TRBJ2-5	TRBD1	CASSLDGTGEETQYF
TRBV11-3	TRBJ2-1	-	CASSLDLLAGNEQFF
TRBV29-1	TRBJ2-2	TRBD2	CSVEDRAGGFTGELFF
TRBV7-2	TRBJ2-2	-	CASSSQGATGELFF
TRBV4-2	TRBJ2-1	TRBD2	CASSQGSLAGGNEQFF
TRBV6-1	TRBJ1-5	-	CASSDQTGNQPQHF
TRBV11-3	TRBJ1-1	-	CASSGGGSLEAFF
TRBV5-4	TRBJ2-1	-	CASSNSGSGSNEQFF
TRBV7-3	TRBJ2-3	TRBD2	CASSDTSVSTDTQYF
TRBV24-1	TRBJ1-6	-	CATSDPRDINSPLHF
TRBV7-2	TRBJ2-7	-	CASSYGDISYEQYF
TRBV18	TRBJ1-6	TRBD1	CASSTAGQGFVLHF
TRBV3-1/TRBV3-2	TRBJ1-1	-	CASSQEVGRAFF
TRBV10-3	TRBJ2-6	TRBD1	CATHTGAFSGANVLTF
TRBV19	TRBJ2-3	-	CASSDPTGHNTDTQYF
TRBV7-9	TRBJ1-2	TRBD1	CASSLDRGLIYGYTF
TRBV10-1	TRBJ2-3	-	CASSEPRTEDTQYF
TRBV7-3	TRBJ2-4	TRBD1	CASSPGLAGTGGRNIQYF
TRBV5-4	TRBJ2-2	-	CASSLWQGGTGELFF
TRBV30	TRBJ1-5	-	CAWSVPLSNQPQHF